The present entry profiles one TCR beta chain with its context. Antigen unknown. Single viable CD3+CD4+CD8-CD45RO+ cells were sorted as the memory CD4+ T cells. CMV serostatus came from serum IgG against pp150, pp28, p38, p52. After thawing, CD4+ T cells were positively selected. Sequenced by immunoSEQ multiplex PCR; TCRdb stores in-frame clones only, minus some. This sample has around 99,000 clones, with under 90% found just once. The data are from a study of memory CD4+ T cells and cytomegalovirus serostatus. Turning to the study itself: Of the healthy Belgian adults, nine or ten were CMV seropositive and 24 seronegative.

Regarding the study as a whole: Of 150 to 200 reported CMV TCRbeta sequences, under 80 were found in memory CD4+ repertoires.

The CDR3 is 14 amino acids. V was trimmed by 6 bases and J by 2 bases, leaving 10 bases between them. Per the germline V gene, CDR1 is SGHTA and CDR2 is FQGTGA. The source of this sequence is an adult in good health and CMV-seropositive. Sample: memory CD4+ T cells from blood. The rearrangement links TRBV7-3 to TRBJ2-2, with a weak D call TRBD1 (5 bases). In DNA form, the CDR3 reads TGTGCCAGCAGAAACCAGGGAAACACCGGGGAGCTGTTTTTT. This translates into CASRNQGNTGELFF.